Listed here are 20 T cell receptor beta chains from one sample, sequenced in a study of shared clonotypes between healthy human individuals. Clones were read by immunoSEQ multiplex PCR, and TCRdb kept only the in-frame ones, dropping some. The table has about 2 million clones, around 95% seen once. Sequenced: naive CD4+ T cells sorted from blood. The subset denotes: CD45RA+ positively selected. The receptors here all came from a man between 18 and 29 years old in good health.

This sequence joins TRBV6-1 and TRBJ1-6, with TRBD1 as a possible D gene (5 bases). Germline V CDR1 and CDR2: MNHNS, SASEGT. CDR3 size: 14 residues. Between the trimmed V and J ends, which lost 7 bases and 6 bases, there was a span of 13 bases. The CDR3 nucleotides read TGTGCCAGCACCCCATCGACAGCTAATTCACCCCTCCACTTT. This translates into CASTPSTANSPLHF.

The chain has TRBV6-5 and TRBJ2-5, with D uncertain. CDR3 size: 14 residues. V gave up 4 bases and J gave up 4 bases, with 13 bases separating them. CDR1 is MNHEY and CDR2 is SVGAGI in the germline V gene. CDR3 nucleotide sequence: TGTGCCAGCAGTTTCTCGGATGCTGGAGAGACCCAGTACTTC. It codes for CASSFSDAGETQYF.

V usage is TRBV5-1 and J usage is TRBJ2-7; no clear D gene. CDR3 length: 12 residues. Trimming stripped 0 bases from V and 5 bases from J, with 6 bases between. CDR1 is SGHRS, CDR2 YFSETQ, per germline. CDR3 DNA: TGCGCCAGCAGCTTGGAACCAAACGAGCAGTACTTC. It is translated as CASSLEPNEQYF.

The chain recombines TRBV5-1 with TRBJ2-7; 13 bases are a match to TRBD2. The CDR3 runs to 18 residues. The V segment lost 0 bases and the J segment 5 bases; nucleotides outside the gene matches: 11. Germline V gene data show CDR1 as SGHRS and CDR2 as YFSETQ. CDR3 nucleotides: TGCGCCAGCAGCTTGGCGAAACTAGCGGGGGGGCCGGTAGACGAGCAGTACTTC. Residues: CASSLAKLAGGPVDEQYF.

This clone has only one observation. The V gene is TRBV27, the J gene TRBJ1-1, with 7 bases fitting TRBD1. Germline-derived CDR1 and CDR2 are MNHEY and SMNVEV (reference sequence). The CDR3 sequence is 16 residues long. V lost 6 bases, J lost 6 bases, and 16 bases stayed unmatched. The CDR3 region is CASRARGGRGDPEAFF. The DNA for the CDR3 is TGTGCCAGCAGGGCCAGGGGGGGCAGGGGAGATCCTGAAGCTTTCTTT.

A remark on this clone: Within the sample, other DNA sequences also encode this same CDR3. The chain combines TRBV6-5 with TRBJ2-3; D gene ambiguous. From germline, CDR1 is MNHEY and CDR2 SVGAGI. The CDR3 is 15 amino acids. V gave up 0 bases and J gave up 0 bases, with 7 bases separating them. CDR3 loop: CASSYSSPSTDTQYF. The CDR3, as DNA: TGTGCCAGCAGTTACTCTAGTCCTAGCACAGATACGCAGTATTTT.

The chain joins TRBV6-5 to TRBJ2-7; no reliable D call. V was pared by 6 bases and J by 3 bases, with 18 bases between. CDR1 and CDR2 (germline): MNHEY, SVGAGI. CDR3 length: 15 amino acids. CDR3 loop: CASSLESRVIYEQYF. The DNA for the CDR3 is TGTGCCAGCAGCTTGGAGTCTAGGGTAATCTACGAGCAGTACTTC.

The gene calls are TRBV30 and TRBJ2-7; maybe TRBD2 (6 bases). The CDR3 covers 13 residues. Trimming removed 4 bases at V and 2 bases at J, with 12 bases between. Germline CDR1 reads GTSNPN; CDR2 reads SVGIG (reference sequence). The CDR3 DNA follows: TGTGCCTGGATTAAGGGAGGAACCTACGAGCAGTACTTC. It codes for CAWIKGGTYEQYF.

The rearrangement uses TRBV5-1 and TRBJ2-5; no firm D call. With 1 base removed from V and 3 bases from J, the gap between germline ends came to 13 bases. The CDR3 is 15 amino acids. Germline CDR1 and CDR2: SGHRS and YFSETQ. The CDR3 sequence is CASSLSLGPEETQYF. CDR3 sequence (DNA): TGCGCCAGCAGCTTGTCTTTAGGGCCCGAAGAGACCCAGTACTTC.

The V gene is TRBV13, the J gene TRBJ1-6; the D is unclear. The CDR3 consists of 15 residues. Per the germline V gene, CDR1 is PRHDT and CDR2 is FYEKMQ (reference sequence). V shed 5 bases and J shed 9 bases, with 17 bases lying between them. The CDR3 reads CASSTTVPFGSPLHF. The CDR3 DNA follows: TGTGCCAGCAGCACCACCGTCCCTTTCGGTTCACCCCTCCACTTT.

CDR3 loop: CASTGALYGYTF. CDR3 coding DNA: TGTGCCAGTACGGGGGCTTTATATGGCTACACCTTC. This chain links TRBV6-6 with TRBJ1-2, with D possibly TRBD1 on 6 matching bases. CDR1 is MNHNY, CDR2 SVGAGI, per germline (reference sequence). This CDR3 contains 12 residues. Trimming left V 9 bases short and J 5 bases short, with 13 bases between.

The genes are TRBV5-8 and TRBJ2-5; D possibly corresponds to TRBD1 (5 bases). There are 14 residues in the CDR3. With 4 bases removed from V and 1 base from J, the gap between germline ends came to 11 bases. Germline values: CDR1 SGHTS, CDR2 YDEGEE. The CDR3 sequence: CASSPRQRQETQYF. In DNA, the CDR3 is TGTGCCAGCAGCCCTCGACAGCGCCAAGAGACCCAGTACTTC. Together with reference TRBV5-8 and TRBJ2-5, the CDR3 gives the full variable domain: EAGVTQSPTHLIKTRGQQATLRCSPISGHTSVYWYQQALGLGLQFLLWYDEGEERNRGNFPPRFSGRQFPNYSSELNVNALELEDSALYLCASSPRQRQETQYFGPGTRLLVL.

The J gene is TRBJ1-3, the V gene TRBV5-4; maybe TRBD1 (6 bases). The length of the CDR3 is 15 residues. The V end was cut by 0 bases, the J end by 4 bases, with 11 bases between. Per the germline V gene, CDR1 is SGHNT and CDR2 is YYREEE (reference sequence). CDR3 loop: CASSLATGMGNTIYF. As DNA, the CDR3 is TGTGCCAGCAGCTTGGCCACAGGGATGGGAAACACCATATATTTT.

This chain connects TRBV7-8 to TRBJ2-4; the D gene is possibly TRBD2 (6 bases). The V and J ends lost 3 bases and 1 base respectively, with 13 bases between them. This CDR3 has 16 residues. Germline CDR1 SGHVS, CDR2 FQNEAQ. CDR3 nucleotide sequence: TGTGCCAGCAGCTTTTCGGATGCGGGGGCCAAAAACATTCAGTACTTC. Its protein is CASSFSDAGAKNIQYF.

The chain has TRBV28 and TRBJ1-2; maybe TRBD1 (6 bases). Trimming removed 5 bases from V and 2 bases from J, with 12 bases in between. CDR3 length: 14 residues. Germline assignment: CDR1 MDHEN and CDR2 SYDVKM. Here the CDR3 reads CASSHHQGNYGYTF. The CDR3 DNA is TGTGCCAGCAGTCACCATCAGGGGAACTATGGCTACACCTTC.

The sample holds one count of this clone. This sequence joins TRBV7-2 and TRBJ2-4, with D tentatively TRBD2 (5 bases). Trimming left V 1 base short and J 6 bases short, with 7 bases between. The germline gives CDR1 SGHTA, CDR2 FQGNSA. The CDR3 spans 13 residues. CDR3 DNA sequence: TGTGCCAGCAGCTTAGTTGAGGGAAACATTCAGTACTTC. Its protein is CASSLVEGNIQYF.

With regard to this clone: A junction boundary mismatches the germline segment, possibly from a read error. The rearrangement links TRBV9 to TRBJ2-7, with D tentatively TRBD2 (5 bases). Looked up from germline, CDR1 is SGDLS and CDR2 is YYNGEE. This CDR3 is built from 11 residues. CDR3 nucleotide sequence: TGTGCCAGCAGCGCACTTAGGGCCGGGAAGTTC. This sequence encodes CASSALRAGKF.

This clone came up many times. This CDR3 is also generated by other DNA sequences in the sample. The CDR3, as DNA: TGCGCCAGCAGCCAAGCCGGGAATTCACCCCTCCACTTT. This codes for CASSQAGNSPLHF. The chain has TRBV4-3 and TRBJ1-6; D is unclear. V was clipped by 1 base and J by 7 bases, with 5 bases between them. Germline CDR1 is LGHNA and CDR2 is YSLEER. This CDR3 region has 13 residues.

V usage is TRBV27 and J usage is TRBJ2-7; maybe TRBD1 (5 bases). V was shortened by 3 bases and J by 3 bases, with 15 bases between the two germline ends. CDR1 MNHEY and CDR2 SMNVEV come from the germline V gene (reference sequence). The CDR3 consists of 15 residues. CDR3 region: CASSFRAGLRYEQYF. CDR3 coding DNA: TGTGCCAGCAGTTTCCGGGCAGGGTTACGCTACGAGCAGTACTTC.

Of note for this clone: At the DNA level, this CDR3 is encoded by other sequences in the same sample as well. The chain combines TRBV11-2 with TRBJ2-5, with D hard to call. Deletions cut 5 bases from V and 5 bases from J, with 9 bases between. CDR3 length equals 12 residues. Germline V gives CDR1 SGHAT, CDR2 FQNNGV. CDR3 sequence: CASSLLRETQYF. The CDR3 coding sequence is TGTGCCAGCAGCCTATTAAGGGAGACCCAGTACTTC.